Listed below are T cell receptor beta chains from one sample, sequenced in a study of tumor-infiltrating lymphocytes in localized non-small cell lung cancer. Clones were sequenced by immunoSEQ multiplex PCR, and TCRdb holds only the in-frame ones, with some missing. The sample shows approximately 9,500 clones, 75% of them seen only once. The material sequenced was uninvolved lung tissue not adjacent to the tumor. The receptor source for this set is a human donor with non-small cell lung cancer. Each CDR3 is given with its conserved first and last residue. Fields, in order: D gene, V gene, clone size, J gene, CDR3 protein, CDR3 DNA. D genes are given only for firm matches. Only part of the rows carry a size: once, few, many, or a class if the clone is expanded.

>.|TRBV29-1|once|TRBJ1-2
CSVGQVYGYTF
TGCAGCGTTGGACAGGTTTATGGCTACACCTTC
>TRBD2|TRBV5-1|.|TRBJ2-7
CASSLASGSFNYEQYF
TGCGCCAGCAGCTTGGCTAGCGGTAGTTTCAACTACGAGCAGTACTTC
>TRBD1|TRBV10-2|once|TRBJ1-2
CASSENSQGAYGYTF
TGCGCCAGCAGTGAGAACTCCCAGGGGGCCTATGGCTACACCTTC
>TRBD1|TRBV28|.|TRBJ2-1
CASSYPGTVRNEQFF
TGTGCCAGCAGCTATCCCGGGACAGTAAGGAATGAGCAGTTCTTC
>.|TRBV6-1|.|TRBJ1-5
CASTRLRGDGQPQHF
TGTGCCAGCACCCGCCTGAGGGGGGACGGGCAGCCCCAGCATTTT
>.|TRBV6-1|.|TRBJ2-5
CASSEPVTSEYF
TGTGCCAGCAGTGAACCGGTCACTTCGGAGTACTTC
>.|TRBV28|.|TRBJ1-2
CASSPPGRDDGYTF
TGTGCCAGCAGTCCCCCTGGAAGGGACGATGGCTACACCTTC
>TRBD1|TRBV27|once|TRBJ1-1
CASRGQAYTEAFF
TGTGCCAGCAGGGGACAGGCATACACTGAAGCTTTCTTT
>.|TRBV19|.|TRBJ2-3
CASSIGASKSTDTQYF
TGTGCCAGTAGTATAGGTGCTAGTAAAAGCACAGATACGCAGTATTTT
>.|TRBV30|.|TRBJ1-5
CAWSVKGGSNQPQHF
TGTGCCTGGAGTGTAAAGGGGGGAAGCAATCAGCCCCAGCATTTT
>TRBD2|TRBV7-3|.|TRBJ2-1
CASSQGLAGDQFLDEQFF
TGTGCCAGCAGCCAGGGGCTAGCGGGAGACCAATTTCTGGATGAGCAGTTCTTC
>.|TRBV28|.|TRBJ2-2
CAIRLNTGELFF
TGTGCCATTCGACTTAACACCGGGGAGCTGTTTTTT
>.|TRBV5-6|.|TRBJ2-7
CASSSMATHYEQYF
TGTGCCAGCAGCTCCATGGCAACCCACTACGAGCAGTACTTC
>TRBD2|TRBV5-1|.|TRBJ2-5
CASSLLPTSGSQETQYF
TGCGCCAGCAGCTTGCTTCCGACTAGCGGGAGCCAAGAGACCCAGTACTTC
>.|TRBV5-5|.|TRBJ1-4
CASSLGRGRRSNEKLFF
TGTGCCAGCAGCTTGGGGAGGGGCCGCCGGTCTAATGAAAAACTGTTTTTT
>TRBD1|TRBV4-2|.|TRBJ1-1
CASSQAGTGYTEAFF
TGTGCCAGCAGCCAGGCCGGGACAGGATACACTGAAGCTTTCTTT
>.|TRBV7-9|.|TRBJ1-5
CASSLVGFDQPQHF
TGTGCCAGCAGCTTAGTAGGGTTCGATCAGCCCCAGCATTTT
>.|TRBV25-1|few|TRBJ1-4
CASSDGFTNEKLFF
TGTGCCAGCAGTGACGGGTTCACTAATGAAAAACTGTTTTTT
>.|TRBV28|.|TRBJ1-1
CASSRGQEAFF
TGTGCCAGCAGTCGAGGACAGGAAGCTTTCTTT
>.|TRBV6-5|.|TRBJ1-2
CASSYDRTPRGRGYTF
TGTGCCAGCAGTTACGACCGAACACCCAGGGGTAGGGGCTACACCTTC
>TRBD1|TRBV4-1|medium-sized|TRBJ1-5
CASSQEGQGNNQPQHF
TGCGCCAGCAGCCAAGAGGGACAGGGGAACAATCAGCCCCAGCATTTT
>.|TRBV19|.|TRBJ1-2
CASSFGGPSYTF
TGTGCCAGTAGTTTCGGCGGACCAAGCTACACCTTC
>.|TRBV7-9|.|TRBJ2-2
CASSRTTGELFF
TGTGCCAGCAGCAGGACCACCGGGGAGCTGTTTTTT
>.|TRBV15|.|TRBJ1-5
CATSGQKGNQPQHF
TGTGCCACCTCCGGACAGAAGGGCAATCAGCCCCAGCATTTT
>.|TRBV6-4|.|TRBJ2-3
CASSKETGAADTQYF
TGTGCCAGCAGTAAGGAAACGGGAGCAGCAGATACGCAGTATTTT
>.|TRBV5-4|few|TRBJ2-7
CASSSEAYEQYF
TGTGCCAGCAGCTCAGAAGCATACGAGCAGTACTTC
>TRBD2|TRBV5-1|.|TRBJ2-1
CASSLAKGTSGRVPYNEQFF
TGCGCCAGCAGCTTGGCCAAGGGGACTAGCGGGAGGGTACCCTACAATGAGCAGTTCTTC
>.|TRBV2|once|TRBJ2-1
CASQSSAYNEQFF
TGTGCCAGCCAGTCTAGCGCTTACAATGAGCAGTTCTTC
>TRBD1|TRBV6-6|.|TRBJ2-7
CASKTPGQGPYEQYF
TGTGCCAGCAAAACCCCGGGACAGGGGCCGTACGAGCAGTACTTC
>.|TRBV30|.|TRBJ1-5
CAWSNAQGNQPQHF
TGTGCCTGGAGTAACGCCCAGGGGAACCAGCCCCAGCATTTT
>.|TRBV19|.|TRBJ1-1
CASRGQFRPGTEAFF
TGTGCCAGTCGGGGACAATTTCGGCCTGGCACTGAAGCTTTCTTT
>.|TRBV6-5|.|TRBJ2-7
CASSKTGPYEQYF
TGTGCCAGCAGTAAGACAGGTCCCTACGAGCAGTACTTC
>.|TRBV6-6|.|TRBJ1-4
CASSYRSEKLFF
TGTGCCAGCAGTTACAGATCTGAAAAACTGTTTTTT
>TRBD2|TRBV6-4|.|TRBJ2-3
CASSVLASGGRDTQYF
TGTGCCAGCAGCGTACTAGCGTCTGGTGGTCGGGATACGCAGTATTTT
>TRBD1|TRBV28|.|TRBJ1-5
CASRPPGQGFQPQHF
TGTGCCAGCAGGCCTCCGGGACAGGGGTTCCAGCCCCAGCATTTT
>TRBD2|TRBV30|.|TRBJ2-4
CAWSAQAGGGDIQYF
TGTGCTTGGAGTGCCCAGGCGGGAGGGGGGGACATTCAGTACTTC
>TRBD2|TRBV4-2|.|TRBJ2-1
CASSLTSPSYNEQFF
TGTGCCAGCAGCCTGACTAGCCCATCGTACAATGAGCAGTTCTTC
>.|TRBV7-2|.|TRBJ2-7
CASSSPGSPYEQYF
TGTGCCAGCAGCTCGCCGGGTTCCCCCTACGAGCAGTACTTC
>TRBD2|TRBV30|.|TRBJ2-1
CAWSGVAGNEQFF
TGTGCCTGGAGTGGGGTAGCGGGCAATGAGCAGTTCTTC
>.|TRBV7-9|.|TRBJ1-2
CASSLDLAEYGYTF
TGTGCCAGCAGCTTAGACTTAGCGGAGTATGGCTACACCTTC
>.|TRBV6-6|.|TRBJ1-1
CASIKEAEAFF
TGTGCCAGCATTAAAGAGGCTGAAGCTTTCTTT
>.|TRBV27|.|TRBJ2-7
CASSRQWNSYEQYF
TGTGCCAGCAGCCGCCAGTGGAACTCCTACGAGCAGTACTTC
>TRBD2|TRBV30|.|TRBJ2-1
CAWNRGLAEYNEQFF
TGTGCCTGGAATAGGGGACTAGCGGAGTACAATGAGCAGTTCTTC
>TRBD2|TRBV5-1|.|TRBJ2-1
CASSFIAGGSYNEQFF
TGCGCCAGCAGCTTTATCGCGGGAGGCTCCTACAATGAGCAGTTCTTC
>TRBD2|TRBV30|.|TRBJ2-3
CARHTGTSGRTDTQYF
TGTGCCCGTCACACCGGGACTAGCGGGAGGACAGATACGCAGTATTTT
>.|TRBV6-1|.|TRBJ1-6
CASSETEEYNSPLHF
TGTGCCAGCAGTGAGACGGAGGAATATAATTCACCCCTCCACTTT
>.|TRBV28|.|TRBJ2-7
CASKSLQFEQYF
TGTGCCAGCAAGTCTCTACAATTCGAGCAGTACTTC
>TRBD2|TRBV10-3|.|TRBJ2-1
CAISESIGGRNNEQFF
TGTGCCATCAGTGAGTCGATAGGCGGGAGGAACAATGAGCAGTTCTTC
>TRBD2|TRBV28|.|TRBJ2-7
CASSRSGRLGYEQYF
TGTGCCAGCAGTCGAAGCGGGAGGCTAGGGTACGAGCAGTACTTC
>.|TRBV20-1|.|TRBJ1-2
CSALTRPGYTF
TGCAGTGCCCTAACGAGGCCTGGCTACACCTTC
>TRBD1|TRBV5-4|.|TRBJ1-2
CASSFRTGDSGYTF
TGTGCCAGCAGCTTTCGGACAGGGGACTCTGGCTACACCTTC
>TRBD2|TRBV2|.|TRBJ2-3
CASSRLAGTTDTQYF
TGTGCCAGCAGCCGACTAGCGGGAACCACAGATACGCAGTATTTT
>.|TRBV7-9|.|TRBJ1-1
CASSLIGSVEAFF
TGTGCCAGCAGCTTAATAGGGAGTGTTGAAGCTTTCTTT
>.|TRBV12-2|once|TRBJ1-2
CAARHREGVYGYTF
TGTGCAGCCCGCCACAGGGAGGGTGTCTATGGCTACACCTTC
>.|TRBV29-1|.|TRBJ2-7
CSVGDRTYEQYF
TGCAGCGTTGGGGACCGAACCTACGAGCAGTACTTC
>TRBD2|TRBV6-5|.|TRBJ2-3
CASSLTSGTDTQYF
TGTGCCAGCAGCCTGACTAGCGGCACAGATACGCAGTATTTT
>TRBD1|TRBV5-1|.|TRBJ2-2
CASSLARDSSTGELFF
TGCGCCAGCAGCTTGGCCCGGGACAGCAGCACCGGGGAGCTGTTTTTT
>TRBD1|TRBV28|.|TRBJ2-6
CASSWAGGASGGANVLTF
TGTGCCAGCAGTTGGGCAGGGGGCGCTTCGGGGGGGGCCAACGTCCTGACTTTC